This TCR beta chain was retrieved from a study of shared clonotypes between healthy human individuals. Study-wide results and limits: Shared clonotypes: 4.5% to 5% naive CD4, around 3.7% naive CD8, 2.3% memory CD4, 0.4% memory CD8.

CDR1 MDHEN and CDR2 SYDVKM come from the germline V gene. Losses at the gene ends were 5 bases for V and 3 bases for J; bases not matched to a gene: 4. The CDR3 runs to 15 residues. The data were produced by immunoSEQ multiplex PCR, yet TCRdb's version contains in-frame clones alone and is incomplete. The table shows 1 million to 1.2 million clones, with 60% to 85% occurring only once. Worth noting for this clone: Its antigen is undetermined.

This chain connects TRBV28 to TRBJ2-1, with 10 bases lining up with TRBD2. The clonotype originates from a man between 18 and 35 years old in good health. Some clones in this sample may be carry-over from other donors' samples. Sequencing was performed on memory CD4+ T cells from PBMCs. Subset meaning: CD45RA-negative fraction. CDR3 DNA: TGTGCCAGCAGTCCAGCGGGAGGGCGCTACAATGAGCAGTTCTTC. This encodes CASSPAGGRYNEQFF.